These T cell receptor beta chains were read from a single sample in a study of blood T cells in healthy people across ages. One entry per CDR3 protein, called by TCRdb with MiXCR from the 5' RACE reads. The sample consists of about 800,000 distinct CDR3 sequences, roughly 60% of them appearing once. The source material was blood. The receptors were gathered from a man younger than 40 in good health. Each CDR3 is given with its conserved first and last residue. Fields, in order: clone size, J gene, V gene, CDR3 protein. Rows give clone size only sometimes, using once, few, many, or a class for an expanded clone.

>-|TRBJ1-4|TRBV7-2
CASSSASTGEKLFF
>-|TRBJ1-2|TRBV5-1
CASSPRTDRGPLNYGYTF
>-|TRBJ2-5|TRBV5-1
CASSLGLSPQETQYF
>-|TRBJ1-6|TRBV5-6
CASSLVSVESPLHF
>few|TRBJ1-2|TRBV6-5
CASRGPGGYTF
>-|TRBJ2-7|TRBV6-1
CASSGGQGGQTVQYF
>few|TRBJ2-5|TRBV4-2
CASSQVGLDETQYF
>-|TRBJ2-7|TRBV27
CASRAGGKSYEQYF
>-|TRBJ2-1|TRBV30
CAWSANTGENEQFF
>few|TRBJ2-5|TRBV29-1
CSVESLRDTETQYF
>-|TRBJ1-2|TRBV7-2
CASSLVRDLRYGYTF
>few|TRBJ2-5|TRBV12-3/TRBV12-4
CASRTGLAGIETQYF
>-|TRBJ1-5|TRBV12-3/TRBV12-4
CASSLGESYNQPQHF
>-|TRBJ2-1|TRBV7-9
CASSLRLGDPRRNEQFF
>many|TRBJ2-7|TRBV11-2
CASSARDSYEQYF
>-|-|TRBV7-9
CASSLRPSEQYF
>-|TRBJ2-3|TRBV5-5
CASSSEGISTDTQYF
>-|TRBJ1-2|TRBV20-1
CSARDQRNYGYTF
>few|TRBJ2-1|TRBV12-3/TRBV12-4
CASSLKGVDEQFF
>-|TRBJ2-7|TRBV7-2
CASSSASGASRFEQYF
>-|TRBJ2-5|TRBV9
CASSVDGGKRGGTQYF
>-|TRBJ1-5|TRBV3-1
CASSHFIGPNQPQHF
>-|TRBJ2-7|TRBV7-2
CASSLDPGGGSYEQYF
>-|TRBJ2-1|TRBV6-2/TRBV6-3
CASSYSASGPPNEQFF
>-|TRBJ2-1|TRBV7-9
CASSSLAGKKNEQFF
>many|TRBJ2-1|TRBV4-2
CASRYGTSGSNEQFF
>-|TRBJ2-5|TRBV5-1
CASSSGDSGETQYF
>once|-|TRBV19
CASARGGAVANEQYF
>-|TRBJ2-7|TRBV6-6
CASGVGFYEQYF
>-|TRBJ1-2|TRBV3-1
CASSQETVSGGYTF
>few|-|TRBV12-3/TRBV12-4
CASSVGGRAEQYF
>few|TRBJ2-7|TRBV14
CASSQESGVYEQYF
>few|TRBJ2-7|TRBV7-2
CASSLTGVGPYEQYF
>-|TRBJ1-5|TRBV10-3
CAISESADSNQPQHF
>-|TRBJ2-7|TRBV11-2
CASSWTVGSYEQYF
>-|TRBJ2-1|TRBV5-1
CASSLNLGPYNEQFF
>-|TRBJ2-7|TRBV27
CASSLLGASGTSYEQYF
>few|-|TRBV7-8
CASSYRGLSEQYF
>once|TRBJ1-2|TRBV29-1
CSVEAGRGYGYTF
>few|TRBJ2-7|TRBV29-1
CSVVGGANRDEQYF
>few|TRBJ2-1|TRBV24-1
CATSDLSGTSGSYNEQFF
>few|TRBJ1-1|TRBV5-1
CASSLGHLNTEAFF
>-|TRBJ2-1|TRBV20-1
CSALNNLAGVNEQFF
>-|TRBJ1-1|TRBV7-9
CASSLWDRGFSDAFF
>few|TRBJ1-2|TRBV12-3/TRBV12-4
CASSRKFSERGLSGYTF
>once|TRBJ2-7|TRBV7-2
CASSPAGLAYEQYF
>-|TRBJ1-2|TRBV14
CASSQDLRYGYTF
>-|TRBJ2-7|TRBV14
CASSQGDQYF
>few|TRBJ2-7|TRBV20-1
CSAREGGANYEQYF
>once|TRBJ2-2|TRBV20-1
CSAARGGPGTGELFF
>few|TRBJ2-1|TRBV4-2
CASSPVGASYNEQFF
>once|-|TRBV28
CASRIPGETQYF
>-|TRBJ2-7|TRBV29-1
CSVGNRGKGSYEQYF
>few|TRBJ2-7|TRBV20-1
CSARAGAYEQYF
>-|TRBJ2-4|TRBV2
CASSRGTDIAKNIQYF
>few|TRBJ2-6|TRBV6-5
CASSKGGQGGANVLTF
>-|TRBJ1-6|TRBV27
CASSLGTPGTAAHGRNSPPHF
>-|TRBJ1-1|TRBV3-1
CASSSLLGGKNTEAFF
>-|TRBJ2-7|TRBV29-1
CSGGGLAGYNEQYF